These T cell receptor beta chains were read from a single sample in a study of response to subunit inactivated influenza vaccine. A single record per CDR3 protein comes from TCRdb applying MiXCR to the RT-PCR reads. The profile shows 550,000 to 800,000 distinct CDR3 sequences, roughly 14% of them singletons. Sequenced material: PBMCs from blood, taken 11 to 12 days after vaccination. The receptor set was obtained from a man aged 50 to 60 who received an inactivated influenza vaccine. Both conserved end residues are part of each CDR3. A D gene is named only where the DNA matches it firmly. Size tells how often a clone was seen (once, few, many) or the class of an expanded clone, and some rows leave it out.

cdr3_length: 17; d_call: NA; v_call: TRBV9; clone_size: few; j_call: TRBJ2-2; cdr3_aa: CASSPPKRGPGTGELFF; cdr3_nt: TGTGCCAGCAGCCCACCTAAACGGGGGCCAGGCACCGGGGAGCTGTTTTTT
cdr3_length: 13; d_call: TRBD2; v_call: TRBV6-6; clone_size: few; j_call: TRBJ2-3; cdr3_aa: CASGEGQGATQYF; cdr3_nt: TGTGCCAGCGGGGAGGGCCAGGGAGCTACGCAGTATTTT
cdr3_length: 14; d_call: TRBD2; v_call: TRBV29-1; clone_size: NA; j_call: TRBJ2-1; cdr3_aa: CSVAGLAGENEQFF; cdr3_nt: TGCAGCGTTGCGGGACTAGCGGGGGAAAATGAGCAGTTCTTC
cdr3_length: 18; d_call: NA; v_call: TRBV4-2; clone_size: NA; j_call: TRBJ2-7; cdr3_aa: CASSQGPLGRAESDEQYF; cdr3_nt: TGTGCCAGCAGCCAAGGCCCATTGGGCAGGGCAGAGTCGGACGAGCAGTACTTC
cdr3_length: 17; d_call: TRBD2; v_call: TRBV29-1; clone_size: few; j_call: TRBJ2-1; cdr3_aa: CSVEGGTSGSFYNEQFF; cdr3_nt: TGCAGCGTTGAAGGGGGGACTAGCGGGAGTTTCTACAATGAGCAGTTCTTC
cdr3_length: 13; d_call: NA; v_call: TRBV3-1; clone_size: few; j_call: TRBJ1-1; cdr3_aa: CASSQDGNTEAFF; cdr3_nt: TGCGCCAGCAGCCAAGACGGGAACACTGAAGCTTTCTTT
cdr3_length: 15; d_call: NA; v_call: TRBV12-3/TRBV12-4; clone_size: NA; j_call: TRBJ1-5; cdr3_aa: CASNPVGVSNQPQHF; cdr3_nt: TGTGCCAGCAATCCTGTCGGGGTTAGCAATCAGCCCCAGCATTTT
cdr3_length: 16; d_call: NA; v_call: TRBV4-3; clone_size: many; j_call: TRBJ2-1; cdr3_aa: CASSQQRGLSYNEQFF; cdr3_nt: TGCGCCAGCAGCCAACAAAGGGGACTTTCCTACAATGAGCAGTTCTTC
cdr3_length: 17; d_call: TRBD2; v_call: TRBV20-1; clone_size: many; j_call: TRBJ2-3; cdr3_aa: CSAPSSGGAGSADTQYF; cdr3_nt: TGCAGTGCTCCTTCTAGCGGGGGGGCCGGTTCAGCAGATACGCAGTATTTT
cdr3_length: 14; d_call: NA; v_call: TRBV20-1; clone_size: NA; j_call: TRBJ1-1; cdr3_aa: CSARGGGAYTEAFF; cdr3_nt: TGCAGTGCTAGAGGGGGTGGAGCATACACTGAAGCTTTCTTT
cdr3_length: 14; d_call: NA; v_call: TRBV12-3/TRBV12-4; clone_size: many; j_call: TRBJ1-5; cdr3_aa: CASSLAGRDQPQHF; cdr3_nt: TGTGCCAGCAGTTTAGCGGGCCGAGATCAGCCCCAGCATTTT
cdr3_length: 14; d_call: NA; v_call: TRBV12-3/TRBV12-4; clone_size: many; j_call: TRBJ2-5; cdr3_aa: CASSHGRLQETQYF; cdr3_nt: TGTGCCAGCAGCCACGGACGGCTCCAAGAGACCCAGTACTTC
cdr3_length: 14; d_call: NA; v_call: TRBV4-2; clone_size: few; j_call: TRBJ2-2; cdr3_aa: CASSQDAASGELFF; cdr3_nt: TGTGCCAGCAGCCAAGATGCGGCGTCCGGGGAGCTGTTTTTT
cdr3_length: 13; d_call: NA; v_call: TRBV7-2; clone_size: NA; j_call: TRBJ2-7; cdr3_aa: CASSPTRAYEQYF; cdr3_nt: TGTGCCAGCAGCCCCACACGGGCCTACGAGCAGTACTTC
cdr3_length: 15; d_call: TRBD2; v_call: TRBV3-1; clone_size: few; j_call: TRBJ2-1; cdr3_aa: CASSQASGSTNEQFF; cdr3_nt: TGTGCCAGCAGCCAAGCTAGCGGGAGCACGAATGAGCAGTTCTTC
cdr3_length: 16; d_call: TRBD2; v_call: TRBV9; clone_size: few; j_call: TRBJ2-1; cdr3_aa: CASSEGLADSYNEQFF; cdr3_nt: TGTGCCAGCAGCGAGGGACTAGCGGACTCCTACAATGAGCAGTTCTTC
cdr3_length: 16; d_call: TRBD1; v_call: TRBV20-1; clone_size: NA; j_call: TRBJ1-5; cdr3_aa: CSASPGTGNSNQPQHF; cdr3_nt: TGCAGTGCTAGTCCCGGGACAGGGAATAGCAATCAGCCCCAGCATTTT
cdr3_length: 11; d_call: TRBD1; v_call: TRBV28; clone_size: NA; j_call: TRBJ2-1; cdr3_aa: CASSRGTGKFF; cdr3_nt: TGTGCCAGCAGTCGCGGGACAGGGAAGTTCTTC
cdr3_length: 15; d_call: TRBD1; v_call: TRBV28; clone_size: NA; j_call: TRBJ1-4; cdr3_aa: CASSLPGTGDEKLFF; cdr3_nt: TGTGCCAGCAGTTTACCGGGGACAGGGGACGAAAAACTGTTTTTT
cdr3_length: 17; d_call: TRBD2; v_call: TRBV7-2; clone_size: NA; j_call: TRBJ2-2; cdr3_aa: CASSVHPSGVNTGELFF; cdr3_nt: TGTGCCAGCAGCGTCCACCCTAGCGGAGTGAACACCGGGGAGCTGTTTTTT
cdr3_length: 15; d_call: TRBD1; v_call: TRBV10-3; clone_size: many; j_call: TRBJ1-1; cdr3_aa: CAISGQGTMNTEAFF; cdr3_nt: TGTGCCATCAGTGGACAGGGGACTATGAACACTGAAGCTTTCTTT
cdr3_length: 13; d_call: TRBD1; v_call: TRBV27; clone_size: NA; j_call: TRBJ1-2; cdr3_aa: CVSSLTGDYDYTF; cdr3_nt: TGTGTCAGCAGTCTTACAGGGGACTATGACTACACCTTC
cdr3_length: 16; d_call: NA; v_call: TRBV20-1; clone_size: NA; j_call: TRBJ2-1; cdr3_aa: CSARETGRRWGNEQFF; cdr3_nt: TGCAGTGCTAGAGAAACCGGGCGACGATGGGGGAATGAGCAGTTCTTC
cdr3_length: 16; d_call: TRBD2; v_call: TRBV7-2; clone_size: few; j_call: TRBJ2-1; cdr3_aa: CASTAAGLAGIHEQFF; cdr3_nt: TGTGCCAGCACTGCAGCAGGACTAGCGGGAATCCATGAGCAGTTCTTC
cdr3_length: 13; d_call: NA; v_call: TRBV28; clone_size: NA; j_call: TRBJ1-2; cdr3_aa: CASTGTDIYGYTF; cdr3_nt: TGTGCCAGCACAGGGACGGACATCTATGGCTACACCTTC
cdr3_length: 14; d_call: NA; v_call: TRBV7-9; clone_size: many; j_call: TRBJ2-4; cdr3_aa: CASSSGLGGNIQYF; cdr3_nt: TGTGCCAGCAGCTCGGGGCTCGGGGGAAACATTCAGTACTTC
cdr3_length: 16; d_call: TRBD2; v_call: TRBV20-1; clone_size: many; j_call: TRBJ2-7; cdr3_aa: CSAPMTSSGNSYEQYF; cdr3_nt: TGCAGTGCTCCCATGACCTCGAGCGGGAACTCCTACGAGCAGTACTTC
cdr3_length: 14; d_call: NA; v_call: TRBV7-2; clone_size: NA; j_call: TRBJ2-2; cdr3_aa: CASIRTPNTGELFF; cdr3_nt: TGTGCCAGCATCCGAACTCCGAACACCGGGGAGCTGTTTTTT
cdr3_length: 14; d_call: NA; v_call: TRBV7-2; clone_size: few; j_call: TRBJ1-4; cdr3_aa: CASRISATNEKLFF; cdr3_nt: TGTGCCAGCAGAATATCTGCAACTAATGAAAAACTGTTTTTT
cdr3_length: 12; d_call: NA; v_call: TRBV7-2; clone_size: many; j_call: TRBJ2-7; cdr3_aa: CASSLEGTSPYF; cdr3_nt: TGTGCCAGCAGCTTAGAGGGGACAAGCCCGTACTTC
cdr3_length: 14; d_call: NA; v_call: TRBV6-1; clone_size: few; j_call: TRBJ2-5; cdr3_aa: CASAEDGFKETQYF; cdr3_nt: TGTGCCAGCGCCGAAGACGGTTTCAAAGAGACCCAGTACTTC
cdr3_length: 15; d_call: TRBD1; v_call: TRBV6-1; clone_size: few; j_call: TRBJ1-4; cdr3_aa: CASRKHGQGNEKLFF; cdr3_nt: TGTGCCAGCCGGAAACACGGACAGGGTAATGAAAAACTGTTTTTT
cdr3_length: 14; d_call: NA; v_call: TRBV20-1; clone_size: NA; j_call: TRBJ1-3; cdr3_aa: CSAKDTSSGNTIYF; cdr3_nt: TGCAGTGCTAAGGACACGAGCTCTGGAAACACCATATATTTT
cdr3_length: 13; d_call: TRBD1; v_call: TRBV7-9; clone_size: few; j_call: TRBJ1-4; cdr3_aa: CASSLDHRGSLFF; cdr3_nt: TGTGCCAGCAGCTTGGATCACAGGGGATCCCTGTTTTTT
cdr3_length: 16; d_call: TRBD2; v_call: TRBV11-2; clone_size: few; j_call: TRBJ2-2; cdr3_aa: CASRPRLAGETGELFF; cdr3_nt: TGTGCCAGCAGACCTCGGCTAGCGGGAGAAACCGGGGAGCTGTTTTTT
cdr3_length: 17; d_call: TRBD1; v_call: TRBV6-5; clone_size: few; j_call: TRBJ1-6; cdr3_aa: CASSYMRSGTDNSPLHF; cdr3_nt: TGTGCCAGCAGTTATATGCGGTCTGGGACAGATAATTCACCCCTCCACTTT
cdr3_length: 16; d_call: TRBD2; v_call: TRBV6-2/TRBV6-3; clone_size: few; j_call: TRBJ2-5; cdr3_aa: CASSYSAGGSEETQYF; cdr3_nt: TGTGCCAGCAGTTACTCGGCGGGAGGGTCCGAAGAGACCCAGTACTTC
cdr3_length: 13; d_call: NA; v_call: TRBV20-1; clone_size: NA; j_call: TRBJ2-7; cdr3_aa: CSAMRDAKYEQYF; cdr3_nt: TGCAGTGCTATGAGGGACGCCAAATACGAGCAGTACTTC
cdr3_length: 14; d_call: TRBD1; v_call: TRBV12-3/TRBV12-4; clone_size: few; j_call: TRBJ1-5; cdr3_aa: CASRKGTGNQPQHF; cdr3_nt: TGTGCCAGCAGAAAGGGGACAGGCAATCAGCCCCAGCATTTT
cdr3_length: 18; d_call: NA; v_call: TRBV28; clone_size: few; j_call: TRBJ1-5; cdr3_aa: CASSTPTGGTYSNQPQHF; cdr3_nt: TGTGCCAGCAGTACACCGACCGGGGGGACTTATAGCAATCAGCCCCAGCATTTT
cdr3_length: 13; d_call: NA; v_call: TRBV10-1; clone_size: NA; j_call: TRBJ1-5; cdr3_aa: CASSDQRNQPQHF; cdr3_nt: TGCGCCAGCAGTGACCAGCGCAATCAGCCCCAGCATTTT
cdr3_length: 15; d_call: NA; v_call: TRBV3-1; clone_size: many; j_call: TRBJ2-7; cdr3_aa: CASSQDSGSSYEQYF; cdr3_nt: TGTGCCAGCAGCCAAGATTCGGGATCCTCCTACGAGCAGTACTTC
cdr3_length: 16; d_call: TRBD1; v_call: TRBV18; clone_size: many; j_call: TRBJ2-2; cdr3_aa: CASSLTGGGNTGELFF; cdr3_nt: TGTGCCAGCTCGCTTACAGGGGGCGGCAACACCGGGGAGCTGTTTTTT
cdr3_length: 15; d_call: NA; v_call: TRBV6-1; clone_size: NA; j_call: TRBJ2-5; cdr3_aa: CASSLWREPQETQYF; cdr3_nt: TGTGCCAGCAGCCTGTGGAGGGAACCCCAAGAGACCCAGTACTTC
cdr3_length: 16; d_call: TRBD1; v_call: TRBV6-1; clone_size: few; j_call: TRBJ1-5; cdr3_aa: CASRRTGTVTNQPQHF; cdr3_nt: TGTGCCAGCAGGCGAACCGGGACAGTAACCAATCAGCCCCAGCATTTT
cdr3_length: 14; d_call: NA; v_call: TRBV6-2/TRBV6-3; clone_size: NA; j_call: TRBJ1-5; cdr3_aa: CASSYGSVNQPQHF; cdr3_nt: TGTGCCAGCAGTTACGGGTCTGTGAATCAGCCCCAGCATTTT
cdr3_length: 13; d_call: TRBD1; v_call: TRBV10-3; clone_size: NA; j_call: TRBJ1-1; cdr3_aa: CAVSGGSSTEAFF; cdr3_nt: TGTGCCGTCTCAGGGGGATCATCCACTGAAGCTTTCTTT
cdr3_length: 13; d_call: NA; v_call: TRBV6-2/TRBV6-3; clone_size: few; j_call: TRBJ2-5; cdr3_aa: CASTPTGSETQYF; cdr3_nt: TGTGCCAGCACACCAACAGGGTCGGAGACCCAGTACTTC
cdr3_length: 16; d_call: TRBD1; v_call: TRBV20-1; clone_size: few; j_call: TRBJ1-3; cdr3_aa: CSALTGTGFSGNTIYF; cdr3_nt: TGCAGTGCTTTGACCGGGACAGGGTTCTCTGGAAACACCATATATTTT
cdr3_length: 14; d_call: NA; v_call: TRBV25-1; clone_size: NA; j_call: TRBJ1-3; cdr3_aa: CASSRQSSGNTIYF; cdr3_nt: TGTGCCAGCAGTAGACAGAGCTCTGGAAACACCATATATTTT
cdr3_length: 15; d_call: NA; v_call: TRBV20-1; clone_size: NA; j_call: TRBJ2-5; cdr3_aa: CSATPAQGFRETQYF; cdr3_nt: TGCAGTGCAACGCCAGCGCAGGGTTTCCGGGAGACCCAGTACTTC
cdr3_length: 20; d_call: TRBD2; v_call: TRBV12-3/TRBV12-4; clone_size: many; j_call: TRBJ2-4; cdr3_aa: CASSSPPLAGSFIAKNIQYF; cdr3_nt: TGTGCCAGCAGTTCCCCCCCTCTAGCGGGGTCCTTTATAGCCAAAAACATTCAGTACTTC